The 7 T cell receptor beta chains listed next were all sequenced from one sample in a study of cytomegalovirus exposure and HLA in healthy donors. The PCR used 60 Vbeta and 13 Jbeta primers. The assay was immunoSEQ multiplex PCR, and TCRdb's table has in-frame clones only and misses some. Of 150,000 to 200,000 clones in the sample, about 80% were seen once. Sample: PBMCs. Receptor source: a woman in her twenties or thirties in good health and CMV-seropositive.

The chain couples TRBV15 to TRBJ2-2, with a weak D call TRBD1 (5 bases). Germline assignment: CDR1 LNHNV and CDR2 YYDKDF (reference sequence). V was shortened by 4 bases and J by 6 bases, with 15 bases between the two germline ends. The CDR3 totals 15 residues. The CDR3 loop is CATSTRKGIPGELFF. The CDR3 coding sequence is TGTGCCACCAGCACGAGGAAGGGGATCCCCGGGGAGCTGTTTTTT. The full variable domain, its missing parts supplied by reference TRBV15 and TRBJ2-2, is DAMVIQNPRYQVTQFGKPVTLSCSQTLNHNVMYWYQQKSSQAPKLLFHYYDKDFNNEADTPDNFQSRRPNTSFCFLDIRSPGLGDTAMYLCATSTRKGIPGELFFGEGSRLTVL.

CDR3 bases: TGTGCCTGGAGCCGGGGGGACGAGCAGTACTTC. Translating it yields CAWSRGDEQYF. This rearrangement joins TRBV30 to TRBJ2-7; TRBD2 aligns across 7 bases. The germline gives CDR1 GTSNPN, CDR2 SVGIG (reference sequence). The CDR3 has 11 residues. Germline trimming cut 3 bases from V and 5 bases from J; bases unmatched to any gene: 1.

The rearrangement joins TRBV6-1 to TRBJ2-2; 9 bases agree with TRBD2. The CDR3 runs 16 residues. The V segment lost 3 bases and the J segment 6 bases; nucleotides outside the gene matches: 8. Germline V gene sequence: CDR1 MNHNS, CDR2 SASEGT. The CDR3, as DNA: TGTGCCAGCAGTGATACGGGACTAGCTTTCGCCGGGGAGCTGTTTTTT. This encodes CASSDTGLAFAGELFF.

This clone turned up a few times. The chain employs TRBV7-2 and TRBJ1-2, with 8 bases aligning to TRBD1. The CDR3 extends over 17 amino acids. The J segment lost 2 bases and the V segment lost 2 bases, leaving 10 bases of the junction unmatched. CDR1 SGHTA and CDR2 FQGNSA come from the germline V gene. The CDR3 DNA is TGTGCCAGCAGCTTATTCGGAACGCGACAGGGGAACTATGGCTACACCTTC. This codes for CASSLFGTRQGNYGYTF.

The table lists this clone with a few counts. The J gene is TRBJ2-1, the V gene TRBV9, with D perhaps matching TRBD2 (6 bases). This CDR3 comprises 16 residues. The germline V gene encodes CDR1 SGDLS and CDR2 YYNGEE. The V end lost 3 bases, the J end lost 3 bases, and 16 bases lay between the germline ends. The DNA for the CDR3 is TGTGCCAGCAGCGGGGGGTTGGGCGGGGACTACAATGAGCAGTTCTTC. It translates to CASSGGLGGDYNEQFF.

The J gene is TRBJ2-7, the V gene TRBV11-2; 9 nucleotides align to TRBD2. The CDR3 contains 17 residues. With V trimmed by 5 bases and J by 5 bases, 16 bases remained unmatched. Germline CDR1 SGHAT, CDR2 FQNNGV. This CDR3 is CASSRTLGSGSINEQYF. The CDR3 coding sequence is TGTGCCAGCAGCCGTACCCTGGGTAGCGGGAGTATCAACGAGCAGTACTTC.

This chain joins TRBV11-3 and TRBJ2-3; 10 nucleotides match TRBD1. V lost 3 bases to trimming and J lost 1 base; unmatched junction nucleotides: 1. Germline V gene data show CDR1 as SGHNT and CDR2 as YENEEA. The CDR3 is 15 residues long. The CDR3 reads CASSFGTGGTDTQYF. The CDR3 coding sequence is TGTGCCAGCAGCTTCGGGACAGGGGGCACAGATACGCAGTATTTT.